Shown below are 15 T cell receptor beta chains from a single sample sequenced in a study of T cell changes during pregnancy in multiple sclerosis. Assay: immunoSEQ multiplex PCR; the TCRdb copy retains only in-frame clones and omits some. The profile shows about 24,000 clones, roughly 91% of them singletons. Sequences were derived from CD4+ T cells from peripheral blood mononuclear cells, sampled in the first trimester of pregnancy. All receptors come from a female donor in good health, enrolled as a control in a pregnancy study.

The chain combines TRBV5-1 with TRBJ2-1; D not certain. The CDR3 covers 15 residues. Trimming shortened V by 0 bases and J by 4 bases, and 11 bases separated the two germline ends. Per germline, CDR1 SGHRS and CDR2 YFSETQ. Here the CDR3 DNA reads TGCGCCAGCAGCTTGGGGCAGGCGTCGTACAATGAGCAGTTCTTC. Its translation: CASSLGQASYNEQFF.

J is TRBJ2-2 and V is TRBV11-3, with 10 bases matching TRBD1. The V gene's germline CDR1 is SGHNT and CDR2 YENEEA. CDR3 length: 15 residues. J lost 6 bases, V lost 5 bases, and 6 bases had no gene match. As DNA, the CDR3 is TGTGCCAGCAGCCCCGATGGGACAGGGGCCGGGGAGCTGTTTTTT. Translating it yields CASSPDGTGAGELFF.

This chain connects TRBV19 to TRBJ2-1; D is unclear. The V gene lost 6 bases and the J gene lost 3 bases, with 9 bases spanning the gap. This CDR3 comprises 13 residues. Germline lookup yields CDR1 LNHDA and CDR2 SQIVND (reference sequence). In DNA, the CDR3 is TGTGCCAGTAGCCCCCCCCTCTACAATGAGCAGTTCTTC. Translating it yields CASSPPLYNEQFF.

The CDR3: CASSPPADTQYF. The DNA for the CDR3 is TGTGCCAGCAGCCCCCCTGCGGATACGCAGTATTTT. The chain combines TRBV7-2 with TRBJ2-3; D gene unclear. V lost 5 bases, J lost 6 bases, and 9 bases lay in between. In germline, CDR1 is SGHTA, CDR2 FQGNSA. This CDR3 contains 12 residues.

This rearrangement joins TRBV29-1 to TRBJ2-3; TRBD2 aligns across 9 bases. CDR1 and CDR2 (germline): SQVTM, ANQGSEA. The CDR3 consists of 17 residues. Trimming at V came to 4 bases and at J to 0 bases, leaving 11 bases not matched to a gene. CDR3 nucleotides: TGCAGCGTTGTGGGGGCGGGGGGGCCTAAAAGCACAGATACGCAGTATTTT. Amino acids: CSVVGAGGPKSTDTQYF.

The chain employs TRBV18 and TRBJ2-2, with TRBD1 identical over 8 bases. The CDR3 loop spans 14 amino acids. CDR1 is KGHSH and CDR2 is LQKENI in the germline V gene. V shed 3 bases, J shed 4 bases, and the junction held 1 base outside the gene matches. The CDR3 region is CASSPDRATGELFF. CDR3 bases: TGTGCCAGCTCACCGGACAGGGCCACCGGGGAGCTGTTTTTT.

V usage is TRBV7-2 and J usage is TRBJ2-2; 8 nucleotides line up with TRBD2. J gave up 8 bases and V 4 bases, and 9 bases lay outside the gene matches. Germline V gives CDR1 SGHTA, CDR2 FQGNSA. This CDR3 spans 15 amino acids. The CDR3 sequence is CASSSSQGGRGELFF. CDR3 nucleotide sequence: TGTGCCAGCAGCTCCTCGCAGGGCGGGAGGGGGGAGCTGTTTTTT.

The V call is TRBV10-2, the J call TRBJ1-2, with TRBD1 identical over 9 bases. Per germline, CDR1 WSHSY and CDR2 SAAADI. V lost 7 bases and J lost 8; bases outside the gene matches: 8. The CDR3 length is 13 residues. CDR3 sequence reads: CASMGDREKGYTF. The CDR3 DNA is TGCGCCAGCATGGGGGACAGGGAGAAAGGCTACACCTTC.

J is TRBJ2-1 and V is TRBV14; the match to TRBD1 covers 10 bases. V lost 1 base to trimming and J lost 7 bases; unmatched junction nucleotides: 13. Germline V gene lookup returns CDR1 SGHDN and CDR2 FVKESK. This CDR3 contains 18 residues. The CDR3 protein is CASSQVFVRDRGLNEQFF. In nucleotides, the CDR3 is TGTGCCAGCAGCCAAGTATTCGTTCGGGACAGGGGTTTAAATGAGCAGTTCTTC.

V usage is TRBV6-6 and J usage is TRBJ2-1; 8 bases agree with TRBD2. The CDR3 spans 14 residues. V was pared by 10 bases and J by 0 bases, with 5 bases of the junction left unmatched. Germline CDR1 MNHNY, CDR2 SVGAGI (reference sequence). CDR3 nucleotides: TGTGCCATCGGGGGGGCAAGCTCCTACAATGAGCAGTTCTTC. Residues: CAIGGASSYNEQFF.

This rearrangement joins TRBV5-4 to TRBJ2-1; TRBD2 agrees at 10 bases. Germline CDR1 is SGHNT and CDR2 is YYREEE (reference sequence). The CDR3 runs 15 residues. J gave up 9 bases and V 4 bases, and 10 bases lay outside the gene matches. As DNA, the CDR3 is TGTGCCAGCAGCCCCCCCAGCGGGAGGGCCCCTGAGCAGTTCTTC. Residues: CASSPPSGRAPEQFF. Complete variable domain (other parts from reference TRBV5-4 and TRBJ2-1): ETGVTQSPTHLIKTRGQQVTLRCSSQSGHNTVSWYQQALGQGPQFIFQYYREEENGRGNFPPRFSGLQFPNYSSELNVNALELDDSALYLCASSPPSGRAPEQFFGPGTRLTVL.

The chain is built from TRBV18 and TRBJ2-1; possibly TRBD2 for D (6 bases). The CDR3 consists of 13 residues. The germline V and J ends were trimmed by 3 bases and 7 bases, with 10 bases remaining between them. Per germline, CDR1 KGHSH and CDR2 LQKENI. CDR3 sequence (DNA): TGTGCCAGCTCACCCCCCGGGACTAATGAGCAGTTCTTC. This codes for CASSPPGTNEQFF.

The chain links TRBV2 to TRBJ2-1, with D possibly TRBD2 on 6 matching bases. This CDR3 has 14 residues. Looked up from germline, CDR1 is SNHLY and CDR2 is FYNNEI. V was clipped by 10 bases and J by 3 bases, with 16 bases between them. CDR3 in amino acids: CATADGSSYNEQFF. The CDR3 nucleotides are TGTGCCACCGCAGACGGGAGTAGCTACAATGAGCAGTTCTTC.

The chain couples TRBV10-3 to TRBJ2-3; tentative D call: TRBD1 (6 bases). The CDR3 sequence is 15 residues long. The germline V and J ends were trimmed by 6 bases and 6 bases, with 19 bases remaining between them. Germline assignment: CDR1 ENHRY and CDR2 SYGVKD. CDR3 nucleotide sequence: TGTGCCATCAGCGAGCTTCGGGGAGACAGGGATACGCAGTATTTT. Its protein product is CAISELRGDRDTQYF.

The chain employs TRBV7-6 and TRBJ2-5; 9 nucleotides align to TRBD2. The CDR3 has 16 residues. Germline values: CDR1 SGHVS, CDR2 FNYEAQ. V shed 5 bases and J 1 base; nucleotides not matched to a gene: 8. The DNA for the CDR3 is TGTGCCAGCAGCCTGGGGGCGGGAGGGTCCCAAGAGACCCAGTACTTC. Amino acids: CASSLGAGGSQETQYF.